This TCR beta chain was documented in a study of T cells after yellow fever vaccination. MiXCR was run by TCRdb on the 5' RACE reads, yielding one entry per CDR3 protein. Of some 390,000 distinct CDR3 sequences detected, over 15% appear once; the ten largest clones hold roughly a sixth. The CDR3 length is 15 residues. The trim removed 6 bases at V and 6 bases at J, leaving 11 bases unmatched. V usage is TRBV12-3 or TRBV12-4 and J usage is TRBJ1-2, with 9 bases identical to TRBD1. This clonotype was obtained from a man between 18 and 29 years old who received the YFV17D yellow fever vaccine. The sample was PBMCs, taken before the yellow fever booster vaccination. The CDR3: CASSRPGTGFDGYTF. The CDR3 region has the DNA TGTGCCAGCAGCCGTCCCGGGACAGGGTTTGATGGCTACACCTTC.